The 9 T cell receptor beta chains below were found in one sample sequenced in a study of OX40 agonist ivuxolimab in advanced cancers. TCRdb keeps only in-frame clones here, not all; method: immunoSEQ multiplex PCR. The table has under 85,000 clones, over 65% seen once; the top ten hold 0.68%. The sample in question was CD4+ or CD8+ T cells sorted from blood, obtained in a trial of the OX40 agonist ivuxolimab. These receptors all come from an adult with an advanced solid tumor such as melanoma, head and neck, liver or kidney cancer.

The J gene is TRBJ2-7, the V gene TRBV18; D call uncertain. The length of the CDR3 is 12 residues. Looked up from germline, CDR1 is KGHSH and CDR2 is LQKENI. V was cut by 3 bases and J by 4 bases, with 7 bases left in between. CDR3 coding DNA: TGTGCCAGCTCACCGGCTAGGTACGAGCAGTACTTC. This translates into CASSPARYEQYF.

The chain joins TRBV7-9 to TRBJ2-5; 8 nucleotides align to TRBD1. J was trimmed by 4 bases and V by 2 bases; bases with no gene match: 9. Germline V gives CDR1 SEHNR, CDR2 FQNEAQ (reference sequence). The CDR3 has 16 amino acids. The DNA of the CDR3 is TGTGCCAGCAGCTTAACCCCGGACAGGGTGGGAGAGACCCAGTACTTC. Protein sequence: CASSLTPDRVGETQYF.

The genes are TRBV7-2 and TRBJ2-7, with 9 bases matching TRBD1. With 5 bases clipped from V and 4 bases from J, the junction kept 9 bases outside the gene matches. This CDR3 contains 15 residues. Germline-derived CDR1 and CDR2 are SGHTA and FQGNSA. The DNA for the CDR3 is TGTGCCAGCAGCCAGGGACAGGGAGGAAGATACGAGCAGTACTTC. It encodes CASSQGQGGRYEQYF. The full variable domain, in which reference TRBV7-2 and TRBJ2-7 provide the parts outside the CDR3, is GAGVSQSPSNKVTEKGKDVELRCDPISGHTALYWYRQSLGQGLEFLIYFQGNSAPDKSGLPSDRFSAERTGGSVSTLTIQRTQQEDSAVYLCASSQGQGGRYEQYFGPGTRLTVT.

The chain is built from TRBV27 and TRBJ1-2; TRBD1 might be the D (6 bases). There are 14 residues in the CDR3. Germline V gene lookup returns CDR1 MNHEY and CDR2 SMNVEV (reference sequence). The V end was cut by 0 bases, the J end by 5 bases, with 10 bases between. The CDR3 nucleotides are TGTGCCAGCAGTTTATCCCCAGGGGTTTATGGCTACACCTTC. This codes for CASSLSPGVYGYTF.

This chain connects TRBV9 to TRBJ2-3; no definite D call. Trimming shortened V by 3 bases and J by 3 bases, and 14 bases separated the two germline ends. This CDR3 is built from 15 residues. In germline, CDR1 is SGDLS, CDR2 YYNGEE. The CDR3 spells CASSGSRRGTDTQYF. The CDR3 nucleotides read TGTGCCAGCAGCGGGAGTCGAAGAGGAACAGATACGCAGTATTTT.

The genes are TRBV13 and TRBJ2-7; 14 bases fit TRBD2. Germline lookup yields CDR1 PRHDT and CDR2 FYEKMQ (reference sequence). This CDR3 is 19 amino acids long. Trimming removed 4 bases from V and 3 bases from J; junction bases left unmatched: 14. CDR3 nucleotide sequence: TGTGCCAGCAGCTCCCGGACTAGCGGGGGGACCAGCGACCTCTACGAGCAGTACTTC. It specifies CASSSRTSGGTSDLYEQYF.

This clone was counted a single time. This chain connects TRBV9 to TRBJ2-1, with no clear D. Germline V gene lookup returns CDR1 SGDLS and CDR2 YYNGEE. Trimming stripped 0 bases from V and 9 bases from J, with 19 bases between. There are 16 residues in the CDR3. CDR3 amino acids: CASSVGVNPTIIEQFF. Written as DNA, the CDR3 is TGTGCCAGCAGCGTAGGGGTCAATCCAACCATAATTGAGCAGTTCTTC.

The chain couples TRBV5-1 to TRBJ2-1, with 11 bases matching TRBD2. Germline values: CDR1 SGHRS, CDR2 YFSETQ. The CDR3 contains 15 residues. Unmatched junction bases numbered 3, after V lost 4 bases and J lost 3 bases. The CDR3 loop reads CASSPGTSGYNEQFF. CDR3 sequence (DNA): TGCGCCAGCAGCCCCGGGACTAGCGGCTACAATGAGCAGTTCTTC.

V and J are TRBV10-3 and TRBJ2-7; D possibly uses TRBD1 or TRBD2 (7 bases each). This CDR3 has 15 amino acids. The V end was cut by 0 bases, the J end by 5 bases, with 14 bases between. Germline values: CDR1 ENHRY, CDR2 SYGVKD. CDR3 coding DNA: TGTGCCATCAGTGAGTCGCCAGGGGGGGACCACGAGCAGTACTTC. It translates to CAISESPGGDHEQYF.